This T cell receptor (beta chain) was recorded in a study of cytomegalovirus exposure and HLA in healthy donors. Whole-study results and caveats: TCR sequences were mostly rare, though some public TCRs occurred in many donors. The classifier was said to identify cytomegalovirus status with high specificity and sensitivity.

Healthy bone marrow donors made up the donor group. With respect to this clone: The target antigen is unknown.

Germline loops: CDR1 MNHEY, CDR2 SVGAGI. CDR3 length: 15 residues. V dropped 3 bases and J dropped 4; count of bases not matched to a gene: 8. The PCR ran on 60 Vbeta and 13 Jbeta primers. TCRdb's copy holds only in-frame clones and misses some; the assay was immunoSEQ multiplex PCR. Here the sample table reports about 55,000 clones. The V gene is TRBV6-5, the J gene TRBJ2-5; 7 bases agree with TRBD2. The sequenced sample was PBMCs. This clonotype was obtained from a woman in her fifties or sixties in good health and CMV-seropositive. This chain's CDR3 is CASSYLFGGVETQYF. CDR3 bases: TGTGCCAGCAGTTATTTATTTGGGGGGGTAGAGACCCAGTACTTC.